This TCR beta chain was sequenced in a study of spatial heterogeneity in lung cancer. In this sample, this clonotype turned up many times. One entry per CDR3 protein, called by TCRdb with MiXCR from the 5' RACE reads. This table holds 26,000 or so distinct CDR3 sequences, roughly 12% found once. Stated time point: sample taken at primary tumor resection. Researchers sequenced whole RNA taken from tumor, nontumor lung or frozen PBMC without sorting. Samples came from approximately 65 TRACERx patients with untreated early-stage lung cancer. The sequencing used PBMCs, collected at surgery. This clonotype was sampled from a female donor with early-stage non-small cell lung cancer.

The CDR3 spells CASSLGPVAGGNQPQHF. In DNA, the CDR3 is TGCGCCAGCAGCTTGGGACCCGTGGCAGGAGGCAATCAGCCCCAGCATTTT. V gene TRBV5-1 combines with J gene TRBJ1-5; the D is unclear. The CDR3 consists of 17 residues. The germline V gene has CDR1 SGHRS and CDR2 YFSETQ. Trimming cost V 0 bases and J 2 bases, with 15 bases left between them.